What follows are 23 T cell receptor beta chains derived from one specimen sequenced in a study of T-cell memory formation after mild COVID-19. MiXCR, run by TCRdb on the 5' RACE reads, gives a single entry per CDR3 protein. The sample lists about 150,000 distinct CDR3 sequences, around 5.8% occurring once. The sequencing sample was made of PBMCs or a T cell subset sorted from them (not recorded which). These TCRs come from an adult woman who had mild COVID-19 (a few samples of this study predate the infection). Cell type and time point are not known.

This clonotype was recorded many times. This chain connects TRBV20-1 to TRBJ1-6; 7 nucleotides line up with TRBD1. Germline V CDR1 and CDR2: DFQATT, SNEGSKA (reference sequence). The trim removed 1 base at V and 7 bases at J, leaving 1 base unmatched. The CDR3 is made up of 13 amino acids. The CDR3 DNA reads TGCAGTGCTAGAGCGGACAGGAATTCACCCCTCCACTTT. Its protein is CSARADRNSPLHF.

This clonotype was found a few times. V and J are TRBV12-3 or TRBV12-4 and TRBJ1-6, with D uncertain. The V and J ends lost 7 bases and 6 bases respectively, with 10 bases between them. The CDR3 consists of 13 residues. CDR3 sequence: CASTGSSNSPLHF. The CDR3 DNA sequence: TGTGCCAGCACGGGGTCGAGTAATTCACCCCTCCACTTT.

This clonotype was seen ten or more times. This chain connects TRBV5-1 to TRBJ1-1; TRBD1 might be the D (5 bases). V was cut by 3 bases and J by 0 bases, with 18 bases left in between. The CDR3 has 17 amino acids. The germline V gene has CDR1 SGHRS and CDR2 YFSETQ. The CDR3 DNA follows: TGCGCCAGCAGCTCGCAGGGTGCTACGGGCATGAACACTGAAGCTTTCTTT. Translated: CASSSQGATGMNTEAFF.

This clonotype was observed a few times. The V gene is TRBV6-5, the J gene TRBJ1-3, with D possibly matching TRBD1 (6 bases). The CDR3 is 14 residues long. Trimming stripped 6 bases from V and 0 bases from J, with 9 bases between. Germline V lookup: CDR1 MNHEY, CDR2 SVGAGI. The CDR3 region is CASSRTASGNTIYF. The CDR3 nucleotides read TGTGCCAGCAGCCGGACAGCCTCTGGAAACACCATATATTTT.

This clonotype was recorded many times. The J gene is TRBJ1-6, the V gene TRBV21-1. TRBV21-1 is deemed a pseudogene. This CDR3 region has 14 residues. The CDR3 loop is CASSKVRLDSPLHF. The CDR3 nucleotides read TGTGCCAGCAGCAAAGTCAGGCTGGATTCACCCCTCCACTTT.

This clonotype was counted only a few times. The rearrangement links TRBV6-6 to TRBJ2-3, with 8 bases lining up with TRBD1. Germline lookup yields CDR1 MNHNY and CDR2 SVGAGI (reference sequence). CDR3 size: 17 residues. V lost 2 bases and J lost 1; bases outside the gene matches: 8. In DNA, the CDR3 is TGTGCCAGCAGTTACCTGGCAGGGGGCCTCGGCACAGATACGCAGTATTTT. The encoded protein is CASSYLAGGLGTDTQYF.

The chain links TRBV7-9 to TRBJ1-4, with D uncertain. V dropped 5 bases and J dropped 5 bases, with 18 bases sitting between them. From germline, CDR1 is SEHNR and CDR2 FQNEAQ (reference sequence). CDR3 size: 16 residues. This CDR3 is CASSERRVAVNEKLFF. CDR3 DNA sequence: TGTGCCAGCAGCGAACGGAGGGTCGCGGTGAATGAAAAACTGTTTTTT.

Ten or more counts support this clonotype. CDR3 DNA sequence: TGTGCCAGCAGCCACCACCTCGGGGGCTCCTACAATGAGCAGTTCTTC. Translation: CASSHHLGGSYNEQFF. This chain joins TRBV4-2 and TRBJ2-1, with a weak D call TRBD2 (6 bases). The ends were cut back, 3 bases at V and 0 bases at J, with 12 bases in the middle. This CDR3 region has 16 residues. Germline V CDR1 and CDR2: LGHNA, YNFKEQ.

In its sample, this clonotype was seen a few times. The V call is TRBV12-3 or TRBV12-4, the J call TRBJ2-7; TRBD2 matches at 14 bases. The CDR3 runs 15 residues. The J segment lost 7 bases and the V segment lost 6 bases, leaving 8 bases of the junction unmatched. The DNA of the CDR3 is TGTGCCAGCAGGGAGGGACTAGCGGGAGCAGAAGAGCAGTACTTC. As protein: CASREGLAGAEEQYF.

The V call is TRBV11-2, the J call TRBJ2-6, with D perhaps matching TRBD1 (5 bases). Germline CDR1 SGHAT, CDR2 FQNNGV. This CDR3 has 15 residues. V lost 5 bases and J 0 bases, leaving 8 bases between the germline ends. CDR3 DNA: TGTGCCAGCAGCCCACAGGTCTCTGGGGCCAACGTCCTGACTTTC. It translates to CASSPQVSGANVLTF.

The table lists this clonotype with many counts. The chain is built from TRBV29-1 and TRBJ1-1, with D possibly matching TRBD1 (5 bases). Germline V gene lookup returns CDR1 SQVTM and CDR2 ANQGSEA. This CDR3 region has 14 residues. The V and J ends lost 4 bases and 0 bases respectively, with 12 bases between them. The CDR3 loop is CSVGRGRVNTEAFF. The CDR3 DNA reads TGCAGCGTTGGGAGGGGCAGGGTGAACACTGAAGCTTTCTTT.

This clonotype has ten or more counts. J is TRBJ2-1 and V is TRBV7-9; 8 bases are a match to TRBD2. Germline V gives CDR1 SEHNR, CDR2 FQNEAQ (reference sequence). CDR3 length equals 21 residues. Trimming at V came to 1 base and at J to 1 base, leaving 18 bases not matched to a gene. CDR3 bases: TGTGCCAGCAGCTTAGATCGCCCTAGCGGGCCCCGCACTGGGTCCTACAATGAGCAGTTCTTC. This codes for CASSLDRPSGPRTGSYNEQFF. Based on the CDR3 plus reference TRBV7-9 and TRBJ2-1, the full variable domain is DTGVSQNPRHKITKRGQNVTFRCDPISEHNRLYWYRQTLGQGPEFLTYFQNEAQLEKSRLLSDRFSAERPKGSFSTLEIQRTEQGDSAMYLCASSLDRPSGPRTGSYNEQFFGPGTRLTVL.

The V and J genes are TRBV20-1 and TRBJ1-6; D unresolved. Germline CDR1 reads DFQATT; CDR2 reads SNEGSKA (reference sequence). V was clipped by 1 base and J by 0 bases, with 10 bases between them. The CDR3 spans 16 residues. The CDR3 spells CSARALPSSYNSPLHF. For the CDR3, the DNA is TGCAGTGCTAGAGCTCTCCCGAGCTCCTATAATTCACCCCTCCACTTT.

This clonotype was counted ten times or more. V and J are TRBV20-1 and TRBJ2-1, with 11 nucleotides matching TRBD2. Per the germline V gene, CDR1 is DFQATT and CDR2 is SNEGSKA (reference sequence). Trimming cost V 0 bases and J 0 bases; bases outside gene matches: 13. The CDR3 sequence is 20 residues long. CDR3: CSARDMWASGRLLSYNEQFF. The CDR3 region has the DNA TGCAGTGCTAGAGATATGTGGGCTAGCGGGAGGTTGCTCTCCTACAATGAGCAGTTCTTC.

The table lists this clonotype with a few counts. The chain uses TRBV5-1 and TRBJ1-1; 7 positions match TRBD1. Germline CDR1 and CDR2: SGHRS and YFSETQ. Trimming at V came to 3 bases and at J to 4 bases, leaving 6 bases not matched to a gene. The CDR3 sequence is 14 residues long. In DNA, the CDR3 is TGCGCCAGCAGCTCGGGACAGTACTTCACTGAAGCTTTCTTT. Protein: CASSSGQYFTEAFF.

Ten or more counts support this clonotype. The chain links TRBV20-1 to TRBJ2-2; tentative D call: TRBD2 (6 bases). CDR1 is DFQATT, CDR2 SNEGSKA, per germline (reference sequence). The germline V and J ends were trimmed by 4 bases and 7 bases, with 16 bases remaining between them. The CDR3 is made up of 14 amino acids. This chain's CDR3 is CSATGTGGGGELFF. The CDR3 coding sequence is TGCAGTGCTACCGGGACTGGGGGTGGCGGGGAGCTGTTTTTT.

This clonotype occurred a few times. The genes are TRBV7-2 and TRBJ2-7; TRBD1 matches 8 bases. The CDR3 extends over 16 amino acids. Germline V CDR1 and CDR2: SGHTA, FQGNSA. With 5 bases clipped from V and 0 bases from J, the junction kept 9 bases outside the gene matches. CDR3 bases: TGTGCCAGCAGCCCGAAGGACAGGGCGAGCTCCTACGAGCAGTACTTC. It translates to CASSPKDRASSYEQYF.

At least ten counts were recorded for this clonotype. The V and J genes are TRBV5-1 and TRBJ2-3; 8 bases fit TRBD1. The CDR3 extends over 15 amino acids. The V gene's germline CDR1 is SGHRS and CDR2 YFSETQ. J gave up 1 base and V 3 bases, and 4 bases lay outside the gene matches. The CDR3: CASSSSGQGTDTQYF. The CDR3 nucleotides are TGCGCCAGCAGCTCGTCGGGACAGGGCACAGATACGCAGTATTTT.

This clonotype came up many times. This chain connects TRBV3-1 to TRBJ2-1; 7 positions match TRBD1. CDR3 size: 15 residues. The V and J ends lost 4 bases and 0 bases, in that order; junction bases with no gene match: 3. Germline V gene lookup returns CDR1 LGHDT and CDR2 YNNKEL (reference sequence). As DNA, the CDR3 is TGTGCCAGCAGCCTGAGGGGGCTCTCCTACAATGAGCAGTTCTTC. Protein sequence: CASSLRGLSYNEQFF.

This clonotype was detected many times. This chain joins TRBV5-1 and TRBJ1-1; perhaps TRBD1 as D (5 bases). V lost 2 bases and J lost 1, with 9 bases in between. The CDR3 loop spans 14 amino acids. Germline-derived CDR1 and CDR2 are SGHRS and YFSETQ. The CDR3 bases are TGCGCCAGCAGCTTAGACGGGACGAACACTGAAGCTTTCTTT. Amino acids: CASSLDGTNTEAFF.

This clonotype was detected ten times or more. The V and J genes are TRBV27 and TRBJ2-3; 10 nucleotides agree with TRBD1. Germline V gene data show CDR1 as MNHEY and CDR2 as SMNVEV (reference sequence). J was trimmed by 3 bases and V by 4 bases; bases with no gene match: 4. This CDR3 contains 15 residues. The CDR3 sequence: CASSWDRGFTDTQYF. The CDR3 coding sequence is TGTGCCAGCAGTTGGGACAGGGGCTTTACAGATACGCAGTATTTT.

This clonotype has just a few counts. This chain links TRBV20-1 with TRBJ2-5; 10 nucleotides align to TRBD1. Germline loops: CDR1 DFQATT, CDR2 SNEGSKA (reference sequence). This CDR3 contains 13 residues. J lost 5 bases, V lost 4 bases, and 4 bases had no gene match. The CDR3 protein is CSATRDRGETQYF. The CDR3 nucleotides read TGCAGTGCTACCCGGGACAGGGGTGAGACCCAGTACTTC.

This clonotype was counted at least ten times. The rearrangement uses TRBV20-1 and TRBJ1-5; D ambiguous. The CDR3 covers 12 residues. Trimming stripped 2 bases from V and 1 base from J, with 3 bases between. Germline V gives CDR1 DFQATT, CDR2 SNEGSKA (reference sequence). The CDR3 is CSARQSNQPQHF. CDR3 nucleotide sequence: TGCAGTGCTAGACAGAGCAATCAGCCCCAGCATTTT.